This entry lists 14 T cell receptor beta chains sequenced from one sample in a study of Graves' ophthalmopathy and Graves' hyperthyroidism. The sequenced template was RNA, covering the TCR beta CDR3 region. An opening RT-PCR round employed HTBI primers and preceded a second-round multiplex PCR. TCRdb analysed the multiplex PCR reads with MiXCR anew, one entry per CDR3 protein. The table includes 350,000 to 450,000 distinct CDR3 sequences, around 21% detected once. The sequenced sample was peripheral blood. Receptor source: a young woman with stable Graves' hyperthyroidism.

Ten or more counts support this clonotype. The chain couples TRBV11-2 to TRBJ2-5; the match to TRBD2 covers 7 bases. In germline, CDR1 is SGHAT, CDR2 FQNNGV. J was trimmed by 7 bases and V by 4 bases; bases with no gene match: 3. CDR3 size: 12 residues. CDR3 coding DNA: TGTGCCAGCAGCTATAGCGGGTCGACCCAGTACTTC. Translating it yields CASSYSGSTQYF.

This clonotype has ten or more counts. The chain combines TRBV20-1 with TRBJ1-6; 10 nucleotides align to TRBD1. CDR1 and CDR2 (germline): DFQATT, SNEGSKA (reference sequence). Trimming removed 0 bases from V and 7 bases from J; junction bases left unmatched: 9. This CDR3 region has 17 residues. The CDR3 sequence is CSAREWGTGVGNSPLHF. CDR3 sequence (DNA): TGCAGTGCTAGAGAATGGGGGACAGGGGTAGGCAATTCACCCCTCCACTTT.

In its sample, this clonotype was seen many times. CDR3 loop: CATSRDPRSTGELFF. The CDR3 DNA follows: TGTGCCACCAGCAGAGATCCAAGGTCCACCGGGGAGCTGTTTTTT. The chain employs TRBV15 and TRBJ2-2; D is uncertain. CDR1 and CDR2 from the germline V gene are LNHNV and YYDKDF (reference sequence). CDR3 length: 15 residues. Deletions cut 0 bases from V and 4 bases from J, with 9 bases between.

In its sample, this clonotype was seen many times. The chain carries TRBV9 and TRBJ2-7, with a possible D match to TRBD1 (6 bases). The V end lost 4 bases, the J end lost 9 bases, and 20 bases lay between the germline ends. The CDR3 extends over 14 amino acids. Germline lookup yields CDR1 SGDLS and CDR2 YYNGEE. CDR3 in amino acids: CASSPKIQGAGQYF. CDR3 DNA sequence: TGTGCCAGCAGCCCGAAGATACAGGGCGCGGGGCAGTACTTC.

This clonotype was found many times. The V and J genes are TRBV12-3 or TRBV12-4 and TRBJ1-2; 9 bases are a match to TRBD1. V shed 3 bases, J shed 6 bases, and the junction held 8 bases outside the gene matches. This CDR3 spans 15 amino acids. In DNA, the CDR3 is TGTGCCAGCAGTTTCGTGTCGACAGGGGGGGATGGCTACACCTTC. Protein: CASSFVSTGGDGYTF.

This clonotype came up many times. This rearrangement joins TRBV20-1 to TRBJ1-1; tentative D call: TRBD1 (6 bases). The CDR3 covers 14 residues. The germline CDR1 and CDR2 sequences are DFQATT and SNEGSKA (reference sequence). V was cut by 3 bases and J by 1 base, with 12 bases left in between. CDR3 amino acids: CSASFFRGNTEAFF. CDR3 DNA: TGCAGTGCTAGTTTCTTCAGGGGGAACACTGAAGCTTTCTTT.

At least ten counts were recorded for this clonotype. Germline and junction disagree at one end, which may indicate a read error. The rearrangement uses TRBV12-3 or TRBV12-4 and TRBJ2-7, with D hard to call. The CDR3 totals 13 residues. DNA for the CDR3: TGTGCCAGCAGCCCCGTGGGTGTCTACGAGCAATACTTC. Amino acid sequence: CASSPVGVYEQYF.

This clonotype was seen many times. This sequence joins TRBV24-1 and TRBJ2-5; D gene ambiguous. The V end lost 0 bases, the J end lost 2 bases, and 12 bases lay between the germline ends. The CDR3 spans 16 residues. Germline-derived CDR1 and CDR2 are KGHDR and SFDVKD. CDR3 sequence: CATSDLRFGGQETQYF. The CDR3 DNA sequence: TGTGCCACCAGTGATTTGCGGTTCGGTGGGCAAGAGACCCAGTACTTC.

At least ten counts were recorded for this clonotype. The chain combines TRBV5-1 with TRBJ2-7, with a possible D match to TRBD2 (6 bases). Germline lookup yields CDR1 SGHRS and CDR2 YFSETQ. The CDR3 sequence is 15 residues long. Trimming removed 0 bases at V and 1 base at J, with 11 bases between. For the CDR3, the DNA is TGCGCCAGCAGCTTGGACGGGAGTCAGTCCTACGAGCAGTACTTC. It encodes CASSLDGSQSYEQYF.

This clonotype came up many times. The rearrangement joins TRBV7-2 to TRBJ1-3; D remains ambiguous. V was pared by 0 bases and J by 4 bases, with 10 bases between. This CDR3 has 15 residues. Per the germline V gene, CDR1 is SGHTA and CDR2 is FQGNSA. CDR3 nucleotide sequence: TGTGCCAGCAGCTTAGCCGGGCCCGGCGGAAACACCATATATTTT. Translating it yields CASSLAGPGGNTIYF.

As concerns this clonotype: A read error may account for a junction end that differs from germline. The CDR3 bases are TGTGCCAACAGTTACCGGACCGCCTTCTCTGGGGCCAACGTCCTGACTTTC. It translates to CANSYRTAFSGANVLTF. The chain carries TRBV28 and TRBJ2-6; D gene unclear. The CDR3 extends over 17 amino acids. Germline-derived CDR1 and CDR2 are MDHEN and SYDVKM.

This chain links TRBV28 with TRBJ1-6, with D unclear. The CDR3 spans 15 residues. Trimming pared 4 bases from V and 10 bases from J, leaving 17 bases between. The germline CDR1 and CDR2 sequences are MDHEN and SYDVKM. This chain's CDR3 is CASSWGESGRSPLHF. DNA of the CDR3: TGTGCCAGCAGTTGGGGAGAGTCGGGTAGATCACCCCTCCACTTT. The full variable domain, rest sourced from reference TRBV28 and TRBJ1-6, is DVKVTQSSRYLVKRTGEKVFLECVQDMDHENMFWYRQDPGLGLRLIYFSYDVKMKEKGDIPEGYSVSREKKERFSLILESASTNQTSMYLCASSWGESGRSPLHFGNGTRLTVT.

This clonotype was seen at least ten times. The chain recombines TRBV15 with TRBJ2-4; D is perhaps TRBD2 (6 bases). Trimming removed 1 base from V and 0 bases from J, with 10 bases in between. The CDR3 has 16 amino acids. Germline CDR1 LNHNV, CDR2 YYDKDF (reference sequence). In DNA form, the CDR3 reads TGTGCCACCAGCAGAGGTGGGGAGGTAGCCAAAAACATTCAGTACTTC. This sequence encodes CATSRGGEVAKNIQYF. The variable domain in full, completed from reference TRBV15 and TRBJ2-4, reads DAMVIQNPRYQVTQFGKPVTLSCSQTLNHNVMYWYQQKSSQAPKLLFHYYDKDFNNEADTPDNFQSRRPNTSFCFLDIRSPGLGDTAMYLCATSRGGEVAKNIQYFGAGTRLSVL.

On this clonotype: Just one base apart from a much larger clone, this may be a read error. CDR3 nucleotides: TGTGCCAGCAGCTACGGGGGTCAGATCCTTTTCTACGAGCAGTACTTC. Translated: CASSYGGQILFYEQYF. This chain links TRBV6-2 or TRBV6-3 with TRBJ2-7; a possible D gene is TRBD2 (6 bases). V was shortened by 6 bases and J by 3 bases, with 21 bases between the two germline ends. CDR1 and CDR2 (germline): MNHEY, SVGEGT. CDR3 length: 16 residues.